The present TCR beta chain was sequenced within a study of identifying expanded T cells in peripheral blood. TCRdb's copy holds only in-frame clones and misses some; the assay was immunoSEQ multiplex PCR. The data show 100,000 to 150,000 clones, roughly 80% seen once. Study-wide results and limits: Clone count variance between approximately two-week samples rose with total template count. Roughly 1.1 clones differed between technical replicates, versus about 17 and 20 over time.

No infections or other immune events were documented during collection. Note on this clone: Its antigen is not identified.

This CDR3 contains 12 residues. V dropped 2 bases and J dropped 6 bases, with 7 bases sitting between them. Germline CDR1 GTSNPN, CDR2 SVGIG (reference sequence). This clonotype was sampled from a person aged 18 to 70 in good health. The genes are TRBV30 and TRBJ2-2; the D call may be TRBD1 or TRBD2 (5 bases each). The sequencing sample was made of blood. CDR3 sequence (DNA): TGTGCCTGGAGTTGGGGACCCGGGGAGCTGTTTTTT. Amino acids: CAWSWGPGELFF.